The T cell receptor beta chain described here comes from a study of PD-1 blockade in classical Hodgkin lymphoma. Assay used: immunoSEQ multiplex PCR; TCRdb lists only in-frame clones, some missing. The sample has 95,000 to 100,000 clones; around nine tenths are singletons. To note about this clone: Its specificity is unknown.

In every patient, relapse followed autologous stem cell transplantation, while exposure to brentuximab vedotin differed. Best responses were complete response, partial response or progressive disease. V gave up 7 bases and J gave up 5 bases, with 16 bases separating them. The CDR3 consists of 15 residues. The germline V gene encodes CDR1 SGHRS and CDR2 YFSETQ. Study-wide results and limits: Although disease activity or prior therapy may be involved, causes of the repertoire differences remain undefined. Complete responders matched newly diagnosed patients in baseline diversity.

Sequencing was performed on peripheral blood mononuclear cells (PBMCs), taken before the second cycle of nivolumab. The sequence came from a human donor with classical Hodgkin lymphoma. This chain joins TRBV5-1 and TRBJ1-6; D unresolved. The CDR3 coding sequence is TGCGCCAGCCGCTGGGTGACTGGGGATAATTCACCCCTCCACTTT. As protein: CASRWVTGDNSPLHF.